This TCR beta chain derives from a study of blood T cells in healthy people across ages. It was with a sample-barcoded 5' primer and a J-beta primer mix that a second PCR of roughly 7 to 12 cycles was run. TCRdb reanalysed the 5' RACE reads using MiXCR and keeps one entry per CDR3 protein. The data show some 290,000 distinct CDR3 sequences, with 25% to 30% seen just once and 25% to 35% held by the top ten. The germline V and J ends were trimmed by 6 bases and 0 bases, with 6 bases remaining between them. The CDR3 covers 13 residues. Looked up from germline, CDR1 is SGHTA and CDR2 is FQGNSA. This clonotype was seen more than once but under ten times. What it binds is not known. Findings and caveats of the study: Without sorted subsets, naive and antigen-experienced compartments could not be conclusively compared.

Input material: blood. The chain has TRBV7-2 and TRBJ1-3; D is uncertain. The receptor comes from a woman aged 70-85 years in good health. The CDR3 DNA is TGTGCCAGCAGGGTTCCCTCTGGAAACACCATATATTTT. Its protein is CASRVPSGNTIYF. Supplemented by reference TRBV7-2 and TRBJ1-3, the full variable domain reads GAGVSQSPSNKVTEKGKDVELRCDPISGHTALYWYRQSLGQGLEFLIYFQGNSAPDKSGLPSDRFSAERTGGSVSTLTIQRTQQEDSAVYLCASRVPSGNTIYFGEGSWLTVV.